Listed below are T cell receptor beta chains from one sample, sequenced in a study of T cells in Graves' hyperthyroidism and ophthalmopathy. TCRdb passed the multiplex PCR reads through MiXCR, listing each CDR3 protein once. The sample lists about 480,000 distinct CDR3 sequences, 13% to 15% occurring once. The sequencing sample was made of blood. Receptors were obtained from a woman under 30 with Graves' hyperthyroidism. CDR3s include the opening cysteine and the closing phenylalanine or tryptophan. D genes are given only for firm matches. Expanded clones are given a class, and other clones once, few, many or no size at all.

CASTRESTGELFF TGTGCCAGCACCAGGGAGAGCACCGGGGAGCTGTTTTTT TRBJ2-2 NA TRBV6-2/TRBV6-3 few
CASSHGHRQYF TGTGCCAGCAGCCACGGACACCGACAGTATTTT TRBJ2-3 NA TRBV5-8 many
CASSPREWQNTGELFF TGTGCCAGCAGCCCCCGGGAATGGCAGAACACCGGGGAGCTGTTTTTT TRBJ2-2 NA TRBV11-3 many
CASSQLLTDTQYF TGTGCCAGCAGCCAATTGCTAACAGATACGCAGTATTTT TRBJ2-3 NA TRBV14 many
CASSPAGTHEQFF TGTGCCAGCAGCCCAGCGGGAACACATGAGCAGTTCTTC TRBJ2-1 TRBD2 TRBV2 many
CASSPTSGSSYNEQFF TGTGCCAGCAGCCCGACTAGCGGGAGCTCCTACAATGAGCAGTTCTTC TRBJ2-1 TRBD2 TRBV2 many
CASSQADRATNEKLFF TGCGCCAGCAGCCAAGCCGACAGGGCAACTAATGAAAAACTGTTTTTT TRBJ1-4 TRBD1 TRBV4-1 NA
CASRAPGLAVIGELFF TGTGCCAGCAGGGCCCCGGGACTAGCGGTTATCGGGGAGCTGTTTTTT TRBJ2-2 TRBD2 TRBV12-3/TRBV12-4 many
CASSPRREMYNEQFF TGTGCCAGCTCACCAAGGCGGGAGATGTACAATGAGCAGTTCTTC TRBJ2-1 TRBD2 TRBV18 many
CASSAFRTLQETQYF TGCGCCAGCAGTGCATTTCGGACACTCCAAGAGACCCAGTACTTC TRBJ2-5 NA TRBV10-2 NA
CASSYSRTENGYTF TGTGCCAGCAGTTACTCCAGGACGGAGAATGGCTACACCTTC TRBJ1-2 NA TRBV6-6 many
CASSRTSGLNNEQFF TGTGCCAGCTCACGGACTAGCGGGCTTAACAATGAGCAGTTCTTC TRBJ2-1 TRBD2 TRBV18 few
CASSLRRNIQYF TGTGCCAGCAGCTTAAGGCGGAACATTCAGTACTTC TRBJ2-4 NA TRBV11-3 many
CATSRVSEAGYF TGTGCCACCAGCAGAGTCTCGGAGGCAGGGTATTTT TRBJ2-3 NA TRBV15 many
CASSEQSDRPYGYTF TGCGCCAGCAGCGAACAATCTGACAGGCCCTATGGCTACACCTTC TRBJ1-2 NA TRBV5-1 many
CASSQDSFSGSREQYF TGCGCCAGCAGCCAAGATTCCTTTTCCGGGTCGAGAGAGCAGTACTTC TRBJ2-7 NA TRBV4-1 few
CASSLDHGLAGSTDTQYF TGTGCCAGCAGCTTAGATCATGGGCTAGCGGGGAGCACAGATACGCAGTATTTT TRBJ2-3 TRBD2 TRBV11-3 many
CAWSVRDHGSVLTGELFF TGTGCCTGGAGTGTACGGGACCATGGGTCTGTTTTGACCGGGGAGCTGTTTTTT TRBJ2-2 NA TRBV30 few
CATSDQTDIGGGYTF TGTGCCACCAGTGATCAAACGGACATCGGCGGTGGCTACACCTTC TRBJ1-2 NA TRBV24-1 many
CASSGVVASYNEQFF TGTGCCAGCAGTGGGGTAGTGGCTTCCTACAATGAGCAGTTCTTC TRBJ2-1 NA TRBV2 many
CASSDHGTGMGTDTQYF TGTGCCAGCAGCGACCACGGGACAGGGATGGGCACAGATACGCAGTATTTT TRBJ2-3 TRBD1 TRBV6-1 few
CASGLRDRETQYF TGTGCCAGCGGCTTGAGGGACCGGGAGACCCAGTACTTC TRBJ2-5 NA TRBV7-6 few
CASSLGGAVNYGYTF TGTGCCAGCAGCTTGGGTGGGGCGGTAAACTATGGCTACACCTTC TRBJ1-2 NA TRBV11-2 many